This is a list of T cell receptor beta chains from one sample in a study of T cell repertoires and Cas9 in healthy adults. The table came from immunoSEQ multiplex PCR; TCRdb's copy has only in-frame clones and leaves some out. This table holds over 12,000 clones, 80% to 90% found once. The sequenced sample consisted of Tregs (CD4+, CD25+, CD127-, CD137-, CD154-) from PBMCs; culture status not recorded. The source is a human donor in good health. Each CDR3 is given with its conserved first and last residue. Fields, in order: V gene, CDR3 length, CDR3 protein.

>TRBV19|14
CASSIQGGGTEAFF
>TRBV9|14
CASSVEGTNEKLFF
>TRBV7-2|13
CASSYSEAYGYTF
>TRBV2|13
CAYRRLSNQPQHF
>TRBV5-4|17
CASSFDPTSGGLDTQYF
>TRBV6-5|13
CASPGQDNSPLHF
>TRBV7-8|15
CASSFGVGSNQPQHF
>TRBV19|14
CASSTTGEGTEAFF
>TRBV5-1|13
CASSLASRDEQYF
>TRBV5-1|11
CASSGHNEQFF
>TRBV15|18
CATSRTPGTTHRTDTQYF
>TRBV5-6|13
CASSGRGYTEAFF
>TRBV27|15
CASSWSGATGNTIYF
>TRBV19|14
CATTLGGGADTQYF
>TRBV11-3|12
CASSGNTDTQYF
>TRBV4-3|14
CASSQRFRGETQYF
>TRBV19|16
CSKLTGREANTGELFF
>TRBV2|14
CASRPTGHYNEQFF
>TRBV19|12
CATLSGSDTQYF
>TRBV5-6|16
CASSGMTAVEKYGYTF
>TRBV7-2|13
CASSLGGGSGYTF
>TRBV6-6|13
CASSKQGIDGYTF
>TRBV13|16
CASSPGRQPNNSPLHF
>TRBV6-5|14
CASSYHSLNTEAFF
>TRBV7-2|14
CASRFSLPSYGYTF
>TRBV5-4|13
CASSLSPQETQYF
>TRBV7-7|13
CASSALTSGEQYF
>TRBV27|19
CASSLSFGGQGAPDQPQHF
>TRBV2|15
CASRLNTGGNQPQHF
>TRBV7-8|19
CASSAWRQGRSYSNQPQHF
>TRBV7-9|13
CASSLEAYYGYTF
>TRBV18|13
CASSPGTDTEAFF
>TRBV19|13
CASSIDLDTEAFF
>TRBV19|13
CASSNDRDQPQHF
>TRBV29-1|11
CSVRVYNEQFF
>TRBV5-6|14
CASSPTVVNTEAFF
>TRBV4-3|17
CASSQERGANGVSGYTF
>TRBV9|16
CASSVGYQGVNEKLFF
>TRBV7-2|14
CASSPQGGGDTQYF
>TRBV20-1|11
CSAGRLDTQYF